The next 20 T cell receptor beta chains were all read from a single sample in a study of T cells after yellow fever vaccination. One entry per CDR3 protein, called by TCRdb with MiXCR from the 5' RACE reads. The sample has around 250,000 distinct CDR3 sequences, 5.2% seen once; the top ten hold about 3.5%. The specimen was CD4+ T cells sorted from PBMCs, collected on the day of the yellow fever booster vaccination. These TCRs come from a man aged 18 to 30 who received the YFV17D yellow fever vaccine.

This clonotype was found many times. This chain connects TRBV5-1 to TRBJ1-1, with D tentatively TRBD1 (5 bases). The V end was cut by 3 bases, the J end by 4 bases, with 19 bases between. The V gene's germline CDR1 is SGHRS and CDR2 YFSETQ. This CDR3 region has 16 residues. The CDR3 protein is CASSSGGGREATEAFF. The CDR3 nucleotides read TGCGCCAGCAGCTCCGGTGGTGGCAGGGAGGCCACTGAAGCTTTCTTT. Filled out from reference TRBV5-1 and TRBJ1-1, the complete variable domain reads KAGVTQTPRYLIKTRGQQVTLSCSPISGHRSVSWYQQTPGQGLQFLFEYFSETQRNKGNFPGRFSGRQFSNSRSEMNVSTLELGDSALYLCASSSGGGREATEAFFGQGTRLTVV.

V gene TRBV5-1 combines with J gene TRBJ2-7; 7 bases fit TRBD2. The CDR3 runs 15 residues. V was pared by 0 bases and J by 6 bases, with 9 bases of the junction left unmatched. The germline gives CDR1 SGHRS, CDR2 YFSETQ. The CDR3 sequence is CASSLGLAGFSEQYF. The CDR3 DNA reads TGCGCCAGCAGCTTGGGACTAGCTGGATTTTCCGAGCAGTACTTC.

This clonotype has just a few counts. V gene TRBV10-3 combines with J gene TRBJ2-3, with D perhaps matching TRBD2 (7 bases). The CDR3 is 16 amino acids. The V and J ends lost 4 bases and 3 bases respectively, with 17 bases between them. The germline V gene encodes CDR1 ENHRY and CDR2 SYGVKD. CDR3 nucleotides: TGTGCCATCAGTGTACTTCGGGGGGCAACGACAGATACGCAGTATTTT. This codes for CAISVLRGATTDTQYF.

This clonotype was counted a few times. V usage is TRBV7-2 and J usage is TRBJ2-5; TRBD2 matches 8 bases. CDR1 is SGHTA and CDR2 is FQGNSA in the germline V gene. Germline trimming cut 4 bases from V and 4 bases from J; bases unmatched to any gene: 5. The CDR3 covers 14 residues. CDR3 DNA sequence: TGTGCCAGCAGCTCGGGGGGGACTCGAGAGACCCAGTACTTC. Encoded protein: CASSSGGTRETQYF.

This clonotype has a handful of counts. This sequence joins TRBV5-4 and TRBJ2-1, with 8 bases fitting TRBD1. This CDR3 is built from 15 residues. V shed 4 bases and J 4 bases; nucleotides not matched to a gene: 7. CDR1 and CDR2 (germline): SGHNT, YYREEE (reference sequence). CDR3 DNA sequence: TGTGCCAGCAGCGGGACAGGTCGGGGGTACAATGAGCAGTTCTTC. Protein sequence: CASSGTGRGYNEQFF.

The sample holds a few counts of this clonotype. J is TRBJ2-7 and V is TRBV29-1; D not certain. This CDR3 is 12 amino acids long. The germline V gene encodes CDR1 SQVTM and CDR2 ANQGSEA. The CDR3 is CLIQRTFYEQYV. Written as DNA, the CDR3 is TGCCTGATTCAGAGAACCTTCTACGAGCAGTACGTC.

This clonotype appeared many times. The chain recombines TRBV2 with TRBJ2-7; D is possibly TRBD2 (6 bases). Trimming removed 3 bases at V and 1 base at J, with 16 bases between. The V gene's germline CDR1 is SNHLY and CDR2 FYNNEI. The CDR3 is made up of 16 amino acids. As DNA, the CDR3 is TGTGCCAGCAGTGAGGAAGCGGGTTATCGGTCCTACGAGCAGTACTTC. Translated, it gives CASSEEAGYRSYEQYF. The variable domain in full, completed from reference TRBV2 and TRBJ2-7, reads EPEVTQTPSHQVTQMGQEVILRCVPISNHLYFYWYRQILGQKVEFLVSFYNNEISEKSEIFDDQFSVERPDGSNFTLKIRSTKLEDSAMYFCASSEEAGYRSYEQYFGPGTRLTVT.

This clonotype was seen repeatedly, ten times or more. V is TRBV4-1 and J is TRBJ1-3; D unresolved. Germline V gene data show CDR1 as MGHRA and CDR2 as YSYEKL. V was shortened by 1 base and J by 0 bases, with 13 bases between the two germline ends. This CDR3 contains 17 residues. CDR3 in DNA: TGCGCCAGCAGCCAAGCTCCTGTTGGGAGCTCTGGAAACACCATATATTTT. It encodes CASSQAPVGSSGNTIYF.

CDR3 DNA sequence: TGTGCCAGCAGTTACCGGGTAACCTACGAGCAGTACTTC. Protein product: CASSYRVTYEQYF. V usage is TRBV6-5 and J usage is TRBJ2-7; no reliable D call. This CDR3 region has 13 residues. With 2 bases removed from V and 2 bases from J, the gap between germline ends came to 7 bases. Per germline, CDR1 MNHEY and CDR2 SVGAGI.

The V call is TRBV7-2, the J call TRBJ2-3; the match to TRBD2 covers 7 bases. The germline V gene has CDR1 SGHTA and CDR2 FQGNSA. With V trimmed by 5 bases and J by 6 bases, 8 bases remained unmatched. The CDR3 loop spans 14 amino acids. The CDR3 here is CASSLQRGRDTQYF. Written as DNA, the CDR3 is TGTGCCAGCAGCCTCCAGCGGGGAAGGGATACGCAGTATTTT.

This clonotype was seen a few times. The gene calls are TRBV3-1 and TRBJ1-1; D unresolved. CDR3 length: 12 residues. Trimming took off 1 base at V and 6 bases at J, with 6 bases between the two ends. Germline CDR1 reads LGHDT; CDR2 reads YNNKEL (reference sequence). The CDR3 here is CASSQARAEAFF. The CDR3 nucleotides are TGTGCCAGCAGCCAAGCACGGGCTGAAGCTTTCTTT.

The J gene is TRBJ1-2, the V gene TRBV18; TRBD1 matches 8 bases. J gave up 6 bases and V 0 bases, and 9 bases lay outside the gene matches. This CDR3 is 16 amino acids long. CDR1 is KGHSH, CDR2 LQKENI, per germline. The CDR3 reads CASSPPSRQGADGYTF. The DNA of the CDR3 is TGTGCCAGCTCACCACCCTCGAGGCAGGGGGCTGATGGCTACACCTTC.

This clonotype was recorded at least ten times. In nucleotides, the CDR3 is TGTGCCAGCAGTTACTCGTCGAGGGGGCTAGCCAAAAACATTCAGTACTTC. Translated, it gives CASSYSSRGLAKNIQYF. The gene calls are TRBV6-5 and TRBJ2-4; TRBD1 agrees at 7 bases. This CDR3 is built from 17 residues. V was pared by 0 bases and J by 0 bases, with 5 bases of the junction left unmatched. Germline CDR1 is MNHEY and CDR2 is SVGAGI.

The chain employs TRBV7-3 and TRBJ2-5; D remains ambiguous. Germline V gene sequence: CDR1 SGHTA, CDR2 FQGTGA. The CDR3 length is 13 residues. The V end lost 5 bases, the J end lost 5 bases, and 12 bases lay between the germline ends. CDR3 coding DNA: TGTGCCAGCAGCCCCGGGCTAAGGGAGACCCAGTACTTC. Its protein product is CASSPGLRETQYF.

In its sample, this clonotype was seen many times. This rearrangement joins TRBV7-2 to TRBJ1-2, with D uncertain. The V gene's germline CDR1 is SGHTA and CDR2 FQGNSA. Trimming removed 1 base from V and 4 bases from J, with 13 bases in between. This CDR3 comprises 15 residues. CDR3 in DNA: TGTGCCAGCAGCTTAGAGCGGGGAAGATCCTATGGCTACACCTTC. Its translation: CASSLERGRSYGYTF.

At least ten counts were recorded for this clonotype. The rearrangement links TRBV4-1 to TRBJ2-7; D ambiguous. Germline CDR1 and CDR2: MGHRA and YSYEKL. V was cut by 0 bases and J by 0 bases, with 15 bases left in between. The length of the CDR3 is 17 residues. The CDR3 loop reads CASSQDYSRLLSYEQYV. The CDR3 bases are TGCGCCAGCAGCCAAGACTACTCTCGACTGCTCTCCTACGAGCAGTACGTC.

The table lists this clonotype with a few counts. The chain has TRBV15 and TRBJ2-1, with D unresolved. Germline lookup yields CDR1 LNHNV and CDR2 YYDKDF (reference sequence). With 0 bases removed from V and 0 bases from J, the gap between germline ends came to 6 bases. The CDR3 contains 15 residues. The CDR3 region is CATSRDQDSYNEQFF. The CDR3 DNA follows: TGTGCCACCAGCAGAGATCAGGACTCCTACAATGAGCAGTTCTTC.

The CDR3 spells CACPGQGAGYTF. The CDR3 DNA reads as TGTGCCTGCCCGGGACAGGGGGCGGGCTACACCTTC. The chain combines TRBV30 with TRBJ1-2; 12 nucleotides agree with TRBD1. This CDR3 is built from 12 residues. CDR1 and CDR2 (germline): GTSNPN, SVGIG (reference sequence). V lost 6 bases, J lost 8 bases, and 4 bases stayed unmatched.

The rearrangement joins TRBV18 to TRBJ1-1; the match to TRBD1 covers 7 bases. Germline CDR1 and CDR2: KGHSH and LQKENI. The CDR3 totals 18 residues. The J segment lost 0 bases and the V segment lost 3 bases, leaving 13 bases of the junction unmatched. The CDR3 DNA reads TGTGCCAGCTCACCCAGGACAGGTGGGGCTTCCATGAACACTGAAGCTTTCTTT. Amino acid sequence: CASSPRTGGASMNTEAFF.

There are many counts of this clonotype. J is TRBJ2-1 and V is TRBV6-2 or TRBV6-3; maybe TRBD1 (6 bases). CDR1 MNHEY and CDR2 SVGEGT come from the germline V gene. Trimming removed 7 bases at V and 3 bases at J, with 16 bases between. The length of the CDR3 is 15 residues. The CDR3 loop reads CASTLEGQIYNEQFF. The CDR3 DNA follows: TGTGCCAGCACCCTGGAAGGACAGATCTACAATGAGCAGTTCTTC.